This T cell receptor (beta chain) was retrieved from a study of cytomegalovirus exposure and HLA in healthy donors (dated by TCRdb to the late 2010s). For the study in its entirety: An earlier analysis of some 600 of the donors reported approximately 260 Gb of sequence data and roughly 120 million unique TCR beta sequences obtained from roughly 170 million T cells. Every repertoire in the discovery cohort had been generated on one and the same sequencing platform. Roughly 300 gigabases of sequencing data and approximately 92 million unique TCR sequences made up an early release that covered 500 to 650 HLA-typed donors. The number of donors typed differed by locus, with about 629-640 for A, B, C, DRB1 and DQB1, approximately 500 for DQA1, over 600 for DPA1, and around 450 for DPB1. A later analysis re-analyzed previously published TCR beta repertoires from 650 to 800 donors and added high-resolution HLA genotyping to study TCR occurrence patterns. Rather than drawing on any new phenotypic data, the later analysis identified candidate immune exposures from TCR beta sequences and the way those sequences occurred across donors. On average, roughly 240,000 unique TCR beta nucleotide sequences were sequenced per donor among 398 genotyped donors of the cohort, with about 19% of those sequences being non-productive. High-throughput TCR immunosequencing, statistical association of individual TCRs with disease status, and machine learning were combined to predict cytomegalovirus infection status. In a later genetic analysis, genome-wide SNP genotypes for about 65% of the roughly 670 donors were used, and that subset was treated as a discovery cohort. Class I and class II HLA loci were covered by the typing at four-digit resolution. An earlier analysis of some 500 of the donors used high-throughput TCR beta sequencing to judge whether each TCR beta V gene segment behaved as functional or pseudogenic. A separate validation cohort of approximately 120 different subjects was used in addition to the 666-subject first cohort. Among the approximately 400 genotyped donors, approximately 76% belonged to the genetic ancestry cluster associated with self-reported Caucasian donors. Using immunosequencing, the study profiled T cell repertoires from roughly 650 subjects and related those repertoires to cytomegalovirus serostatus. Four to six DR-DQ haplotypes were handled as single units for association and clustering, since linkage in the cohort was strong. Donor age, sex, ethnicity and CMV serostatus were collected together with the repertoire data. The study was designed to test whether signatures of past pathogen exposure could be identified by cataloging public T cell receptors.

The cohort comprised under 700 healthy bone marrow donors. At the time of sampling, all cohort members were nominally healthy, though unrecorded immune exposures were likely present. The donor was CMV seronegative and was included in the group of 352 seronegative cohort members. Every donor gave a peripheral blood sample, and the peripheral blood mononuclear cells from that sample were used for TCR beta sequencing. The Qiagen DNeasy Blood Extraction Kit was used to extract genomic DNA from the blood cell samples. The library relied on the immunoSEQ multiplex PCR assay. The multiplex PCR relied on a mix of 60 forward primers for TCR Vbeta segments and 13 reverse primers for TCR Jbeta segments. A multiplex PCR assay on genomic DNA amplified the CDR3 region of rearranged TCR beta genes. The Illumina HiSeq System was used to sequence the amplified TCR beta libraries as 87-base-pair reads. Per the original workflow: A later analysis counted tens of millions of unique TCR beta chains across the 550 to 750 repertoires, and 9 million to 14 million of these chains were shared by at least two donors. Raw reads were error-corrected and collapsed into unique sequences with a nearest-neighbor algorithm that merged closely related sequences to remove PCR and sequencing errors. CDR3 sequences were aligned to IMGT reference sequences to assign V, D and J gene segments. For a sequence to be retained, at least a six-nucleotide match to both a V gene segment and a J gene segment was required. A rearrangement was called productive if the CDR3 had no stop codons and remained in frame with V and J, and every other rearrangement was called non-productive. Following IMGT convention, CDR3 was defined as the stretch from the second conserved V-encoded cysteine to the conserved J-encoded phenylalanine. Sequences without an unambiguous match to a single V gene segment were excluded from the earlier analysis of several hundred of the donors. In an earlier analysis of a few hundred of the donors, V segments were called functional above 56.7% productive rearrangements and were called segregating when the between-donor standard deviation exceeded 5%. A statistical classification framework was developed to diagnose cytomegalovirus status using the catalog of TCR beta chain sequences. In a later analysis, V and J genes were assigned by comparing TCR nucleotide sequences against IMGT/GENE-DB human TR gene sequences. In a later analysis, CDR3 sequences and most-parsimonious VDJ recombination scenarios were assigned using the TCRdist pipeline. In a later analysis, each TCR beta chain was defined by its CDR3 amino acid sequence together with its V-gene family, and reads without a unique V-gene family were excluded. A later analysis removed 592 highly shared, low-generation-probability nucleotide sequences to deal with suspected cross-contamination and a sequencing artifact. For each public chain, a later analysis derived a clonal expansion index from normalized ranks of inferred template counts within each repertoire. In a later analysis, generation probabilities were computed with a VDJ recombination model fitted to out-of-frame rearrangements, and the resulting probabilities were checked against IGoR. In a later analysis, hypergeometric tests were used to score TCR-TCR, TCR-HLA and TCR-CMV co-occurrence, with a repertoire-size bias correction applied to TCR pairs. A later analysis estimated false discovery rates by permuting HLA or CMV assignments 20 times. In a later analysis, co-occurring TCRs were grouped using DBSCAN, with TCRdist sequence similarity added in when clustering inside HLA-allele-positive subsets. For co-occurrence clustering, repertoires with fewer than 30,000 or more than 120,000 public chains were excluded, along with a handful of repertoires with anomalous nucleotide sharing. The table comes from immuneACCESS by way of TCRdb, which keeps in-frame sequences with V and J called. Part of the clones is missing from these tables; in studies checked, under half for an unresolved V gene and the rest for unknown reasons. That table gives V, J and clone size, and the DNA gave D and trimming. The table of this sample itemizes about 79,000 clones. Approximately 4.6% of the sample goes to the ten largest clones.

Concerning this clone itself: Its antigen is currently not known.

The study at large found these results: The sequencing pipeline was judged likely to have produced a cluster of highly shared sequence variants as a technical artifact. Correlated functional status among segregating V segments might reflect linkage disequilibrium, but an unknown experimental factor could not be ruled out. In vitro tests confirmed that a few of the cytomegalovirus-associated TCR beta chains recognize cytomegalovirus antigens. The earlier analysis of some 560 of the donors excluded over 15 rarely observed V segments, including chromosome 9 orphons, because counts were too low. This cohort had only TCR beta chains sequenced, and the lack of alpha or paired-chain data limited which features could be detected. The classifier was reported to diagnose cytomegalovirus status with high specificity and sensitivity in both the original and validation cohorts. The authors suggested that the approach could potentially be generalized to other disease states and immunological phenotypes. Broadly in line with IMGT annotations, most TCR beta V segments showed up in productive rearrangements about 90% or about 30% of the time in an earlier analysis of 450 to 750 of the donors. A later analysis found that most CMV-associated TCR beta chains appeared HLA-restricted, with HLA associations seemingly driven largely by CMV exposure. In a later analysis, the rate of TCR association differed among HLA loci, with DRB1 alleles having the most associated TCRs and HLA-C alleles having the fewest. Roughly uniform sequencing depth across donors was assumed in presence/absence analyses, although this assumption may not hold. Most TCR sequences were observed very rarely across donors, whereas some public TCRs were present in many individuals. For the cohort, immune exposure information was limited to CMV serostatus. According to a later genetic analysis, donors in an Asian-associated ancestry cluster had fewer N-insertions in productive TCRs than the approximately 650-donor mean. Specific HLA alleles were associated with 15,000 to 20,000 TCR beta sequences at a false discovery rate of 0.05 in a later analysis. When HLA alleles, especially DR and DQ, strongly co-occurred, TCR associations were difficult to assign to individual alleles. A further reported finding was that TCR beta sequences accurately predicted the HLA-A and HLA-B alleles for most subjects in the first cohort. Because HLA typing was unavailable for some donors at each locus, only the typed subset was used in association tests. A later genetic analysis associated a missense DCLRE1C variant with V-gene and J-gene trimming of TCR beta chains, and an independent cohort replicated the association. A total of 150 or so TCR beta chains were listed by the study as associated with cytomegalovirus. Because the 87-base-pair reads could not distinguish some IMGT-functional V segments, including TRBV6-2 and TRBV6-3, those segments were excluded. A later analysis found that HLA-associated TCR beta chains were more clonally expanded and had lower generation probabilities than equally common non-associated chains. According to a later analysis, parvovirus B19, influenza, CMV and Epstein-Barr virus appeared linked to several top co-occurrence clusters.

Cut back by 2 bases and 8 bases, the V and J ends lie 11 bases apart. From the cysteine up to the phenylalanine, the CDR3 has a length of 14 residues. Left in the record is the CDR3 DNA by itself, 42 bases read in frame from the first base. Looking up the germline V gene yields CDR1 SGHDT and CDR2 YYEEEE. The sequence joins TRBV5-6 to TRBJ1-6, with TRBD1 as a weak D call on 5 bases. This receptor was taken from a young man in good health and CMV-seronegative. Sequences were obtained from PBMCs. The nucleotides read TGTGCCAGCAGCTTATACAGGAAGGATTCACCCCTCCACTTT. Its translation reads: CASSLYRKDSPLHF.